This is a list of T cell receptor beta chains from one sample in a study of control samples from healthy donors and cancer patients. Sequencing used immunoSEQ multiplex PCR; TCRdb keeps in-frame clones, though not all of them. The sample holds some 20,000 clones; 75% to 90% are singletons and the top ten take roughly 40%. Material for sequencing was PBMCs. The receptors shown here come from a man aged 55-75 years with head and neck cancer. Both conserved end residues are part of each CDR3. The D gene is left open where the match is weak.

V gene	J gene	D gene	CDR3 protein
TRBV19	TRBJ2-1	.	CASSPGRYDNEQFF
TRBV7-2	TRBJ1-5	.	CASRVGSGIGQPQHF
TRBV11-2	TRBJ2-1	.	CASSLSLDNEQFF
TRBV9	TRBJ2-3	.	CASSAQPGTDTQYF
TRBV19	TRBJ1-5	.	CASSIVTSNQPQHF
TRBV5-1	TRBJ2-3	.	CASSLAPGENTQYF
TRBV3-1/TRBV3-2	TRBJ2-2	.	CASSQDWDGRRAGELFF
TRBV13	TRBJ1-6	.	CASSLQGPDSPLHF
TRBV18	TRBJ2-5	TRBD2	CASSPSELAGQETQYF
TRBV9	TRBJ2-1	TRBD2	CASSVEPGGLNEQFF
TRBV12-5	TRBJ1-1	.	CASGLPQGTGLNTEAFF
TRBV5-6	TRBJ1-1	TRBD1	CASSSGGQGGTEAFF
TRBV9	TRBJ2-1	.	CASSVGNGHHNEQFF
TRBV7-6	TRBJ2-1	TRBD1	CASSSTGEVSYNEQFF
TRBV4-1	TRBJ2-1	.	CASSQDRQRELNNEQFF
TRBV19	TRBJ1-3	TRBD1	CASSLRDRGNSGNTIYF
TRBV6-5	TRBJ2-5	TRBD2	CASRRTPGGTQYF
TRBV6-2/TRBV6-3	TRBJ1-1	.	CASSRPPGSLSAEAFF
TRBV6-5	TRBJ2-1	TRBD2	CASSSGTSGSHEQFF
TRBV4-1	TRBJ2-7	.	CASSPWEVSYEQYF
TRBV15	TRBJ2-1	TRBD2	CATSRGGSGAGRSNEQFF
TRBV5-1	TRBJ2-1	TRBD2	CASSLGTSGGAYNEQFF
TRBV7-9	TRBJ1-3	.	CASSLQGASGNTIYF
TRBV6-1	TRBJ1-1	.	CASSESGGVGVNTEAFF
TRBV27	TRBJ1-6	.	CASSFMRGSPLHF
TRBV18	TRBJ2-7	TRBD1	CASSTGTGEYEQYF
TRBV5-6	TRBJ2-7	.	CASSSGGDGGKAYEQYF
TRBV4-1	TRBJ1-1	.	CASSQVVDSEAFF
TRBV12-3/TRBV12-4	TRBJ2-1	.	CASSVRGYNEQFF
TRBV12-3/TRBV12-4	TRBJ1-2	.	CASTLGRTYGYTF
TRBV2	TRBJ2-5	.	CASSVGGSKETQYF
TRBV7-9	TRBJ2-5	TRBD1	CASSLRQGRQETQYF
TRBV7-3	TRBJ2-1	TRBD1	CASSARQGAGEQFF
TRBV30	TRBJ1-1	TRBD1	CAWATGAGNTEAFF
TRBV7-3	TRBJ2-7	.	CASSLGRGYEQYF
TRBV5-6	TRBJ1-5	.	CASSSMGLANQPQHF
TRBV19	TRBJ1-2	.	CASSIGREALRYYGYTF
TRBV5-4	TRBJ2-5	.	CASTIREGQETQYF
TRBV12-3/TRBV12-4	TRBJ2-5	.	CASSRHGGAGQYF
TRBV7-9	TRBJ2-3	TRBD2	CASSSLAGLDTQYF
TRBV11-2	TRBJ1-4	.	CASSFRGEKLFF
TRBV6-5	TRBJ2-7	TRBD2	CASQRLATSSYEQYF